Given below is one T cell receptor beta chain in context. Its antigen is currently not known. Per-base quality was not reported, and no clone a single base away is much larger than it. Interpreted using the paper, the time point label stands for: baseline before first vaccination. Taken with the paper, the label for treatment or condition translates to: meningococcal conjugate vaccine given as trial control. The vaccinee samples were drawn from two UK trials, COV001 and COV002, one of which was a single-blind randomized controlled phase 2/3 trial testing AZD1222 (ChAdOx1 nCoV-19) in healthy adults. For TCRbeta chain sequencing, PBMC samples were collected from trial participants at day 0 and at day 28 after the second dose. From the germline V gene (reference sequence), CDR1 is LNHDA and CDR2 is SQIVND. Reading from cysteine to phenylalanine, the CDR3 counts 14 amino acids. Only the CDR3 DNA stays, 42 bases, in frame from base 1. V is clipped by 5 bases and J by 0 bases, and the sequence between their germline boundaries is 8 bases long.

The CDR3 regions of human TCRbeta chains were analyzed by immunosequencing. The study's own analysis went as follows. Repertoire TCRs were matched against a reference library of SARS-CoV-2-specific TCRs generated with the MIRA antigen-specificity platform. Breadth was defined as the fraction of unique TCRs that were SARS-CoV-2-associated, and depth was defined as the fraction of total T cells that were SARS-CoV-2-associated. Using the MIRA data, each spike-specific TCR was assigned both to the spike region to which the TCR was reactive and to a CD4 or CD8 class. Log10-transformed breadth and depth values were compared by one-way ANOVA with Sidak's multiple comparisons tests. This is the immuneACCESS table as TCRdb keeps it, with only in-frame sequences that have V and J called. A part of the clones is gone; compared with another copy, unresolved V genes explain less than half, and the rest is unexplained. The D gene and trimming were derived from the DNA, and the V and J assignments and clone size from that table. The sample contains about 76,000 clones, 88% of them found a single time. Approximately 5% of the sample is taken by the ten largest.

The data originate from a study of T cell responses to AZD1222 COVID-19 vaccine (TCRdb year 2021). Looking at the study overall: TCR sequencing covered 230 or so trial participants: 200 to 220 given two doses of AZD1222 and 26 given two doses of MenACWY control vaccine. Enrollment into the trials was organized by age into subgroups of 18-55, 56-69 and 70-plus years, and those subgroups contained roughly 150, 30 and 60 TCR-sequenced participants, respectively.

The investigation overall reported the following: In the small 56-69-year group, the increase in depth fell short of significance, most likely because of low power. Because no day 14 peak-response samples were available, the repertoires could be characterized only after the peak T cell response. Participants were mostly white British, with more females than males. The authors suggested clonal diversity may have been underestimated. Only five to seven AZD1222 recipients were SARS-CoV-2 seropositive at baseline, limiting conclusions about previously exposed vaccinees. CD4 TCRs associated with the vaccine covered the entire spike protein, and the dominant responses were in regions 160-218 and 743-854. A significant rise in spike-specific TCR breadth and depth was observed after two AZD1222 doses relative to day 0 and relative to MenACWY recipients. Reportedly, almost half of the unique spike-specific TCRs recognized epitopes lying outside the regions that are mutated in the B.1.351 and B.1.1.7 variants.

Here the sequenced sample was peripheral blood, taken on day 0 of MenACWY control vaccination. This receptor chain uses TRBV19 and TRBJ1-5; the D gene is not confidently resolved. The receptor was derived from an adult in good health. The CDR3 protein: CASSQRHSNQPQHF. The bases are TGTGCCAGTAGTCAAAGACATAGCAATCAGCCCCAGCATTTT.